One sample yielded the 13 T cell receptor beta chains listed below, sequenced in a study of regulatory T cells in long-lasting Graves disease. With iRepertoire HTBI primers and Arm-PCR of CDR3 regions, TCR beta libraries were built. TCRdb reprocessed the multiplex PCR reads with MiXCR, giving one entry per CDR3 protein. The sample carries hundreds of thousands of distinct CDR3 sequences, around 15% recorded once. Time point: newly diagnosed GD, antithyroid drugs for less than 3 months. From PBMCs, RNA was extracted and then used to make the TCR library. The sample here was peripheral blood mononuclear cells (PBMCs), taken at new diagnosis, from a patient treated with antithyroid drugs. These receptors came from a female donor with Graves disease.

This clonotype was seen at least ten times. This chain uses TRBV30 with TRBJ2-7; no definite D call. V lost 0 bases to trimming and J lost 2 bases, with 5 bases between them. The germline V gene has CDR1 GTSNPN and CDR2 SVGIG (reference sequence). This CDR3 contains 12 residues. This CDR3 reads CAWSVDTYEQYF. The CDR3 DNA follows: TGTGCCTGGAGTGTCGACACCTACGAGCAGTACTTC. Combining the CDR3 with reference TRBV30 and TRBJ2-7 gives the whole variable domain SQTIHQWPATLVQPVGSPLSLECTVEGTSNPNLYWYRQAAGRGLQLLFYSVGIGQISSEVPQNLSASRPQDRQFILSSKKLLLSDSGFYLCAWSVDTYEQYFGPGTRLTVT.

This clonotype was picked up a small number of times. The V and J genes are TRBV9 and TRBJ1-3, with a weak D call TRBD1 (6 bases). Trimming removed 4 bases at V and 0 bases at J, with 17 bases between. The CDR3 is 17 residues long. Germline values: CDR1 SGDLS, CDR2 YYNGEE. CDR3 protein: CASSMNRDKYSGNTIYF. The CDR3 coding sequence is TGTGCCAGCAGCATGAACCGGGACAAGTACTCTGGAAACACCATATATTTT.

This clonotype was counted many times. The chain carries TRBV10-3 and TRBJ1-6, with 8 positions matching TRBD1. Germline CDR1 is ENHRY and CDR2 is SYGVKD. This CDR3 is built from 14 residues. The junction had 12 bases not matched to a gene; V was cut back by 11 bases and J by 9 bases. Here the CDR3 reads CAARTGTGGSPLHF. The DNA of the CDR3 is TGTGCCGCCCGAACCGGGACAGGCGGTTCACCCCTCCACTTT.

V gene TRBV6-1 combines with J gene TRBJ2-5, with 10 nucleotides matching TRBD2. Germline V lookup: CDR1 MNHNS, CDR2 SASEGT. With 5 bases clipped from V and 4 bases from J, the junction kept 7 bases outside the gene matches. The CDR3 has 15 residues. In nucleotides, the CDR3 is TGTGCCAGCAGTCCAGGGACTAGCGCGGGAGAGACCCAGTACTTC. It yields the protein CASSPGTSAGETQYF.

The table lists this clonotype with many counts. This sequence joins TRBV28 and TRBJ2-2; 7 bases fit TRBD2. Unmatched junction bases numbered 5, after V lost 6 bases and J lost 7 bases. Germline CDR1 is MDHEN and CDR2 is SYDVKM. The CDR3 runs 13 residues. The CDR3 loop is CASRGGLIGELFF. The CDR3 nucleotides are TGTGCCAGCAGGGGAGGGTTGATCGGGGAGCTGTTTTTT. The full variable domain, its missing parts supplied by reference TRBV28 and TRBJ2-2, is DVKVTQSSRYLVKRTGEKVFLECVQDMDHENMFWYRQDPGLGLRLIYFSYDVKMKEKGDIPEGYSVSREKKERFSLILESASTNQTSMYLCASRGGLIGELFFGEGSRLTVL.

This clonotype was counted many times. The chain is built from TRBV12-3 or TRBV12-4 and TRBJ1-2, with no clear D. Trimming cost V 3 bases and J 3 bases, with 23 bases left between them. This CDR3 spans 18 amino acids. The CDR3 protein is CASSFILLRQSLDYGYTF. CDR3 sequence (DNA): TGTGCCAGCAGTTTTATTTTATTGCGGCAGAGTCTAGACTATGGCTACACCTTC.

This clonotype came up once. V is TRBV3-1 and J is TRBJ2-4; the match to TRBD2 covers 10 bases. The germline V gene has CDR1 LGHDT and CDR2 YNNKEL (reference sequence). Trimming removed 4 bases from V and 3 bases from J; junction bases left unmatched: 9. The CDR3 has 17 residues. Here the CDR3 reads CASSPRTSGSDKNIQYF. Here the CDR3 DNA reads TGTGCCAGCAGCCCACGGACTAGCGGTTCGGACAAAAACATTCAGTACTTC.

The V and J genes are TRBV3-1 and TRBJ2-7; TRBD2 aligns across 10 bases. Germline V gives CDR1 LGHDT, CDR2 YNNKEL (reference sequence). J was trimmed by 6 bases and V by 5 bases; bases with no gene match: 10. CDR3 length: 15 residues. This CDR3 reads CASSLSGRALPEQYF. The CDR3 nucleotides are TGTGCCAGCAGCTTGAGCGGGAGGGCCCTTCCCGAGCAGTACTTC.

This clonotype was observed many times. The gene calls are TRBV20-1 and TRBJ1-1; D uncertain. CDR3 length: 11 residues. CDR1 and CDR2 (germline): DFQATT, SNEGSKA (reference sequence). The V gene lost 5 bases and the J gene lost 8 bases, with 12 bases spanning the gap. The DNA of the CDR3 is TGCAGTGCTCTTGCCCGGGGAGAAGCTTTCTTT. Translated: CSALARGEAFF.

This clonotype was observed many times. The gene calls are TRBV28 and TRBJ2-7, with 10 bases fitting TRBD2. This CDR3 is 15 amino acids long. Trimming cost V 2 bases and J 13 bases; bases outside gene matches: 14. Germline V gives CDR1 MDHEN, CDR2 SYDVKM. The CDR3 here is CASSLTLQKREGLYF. The CDR3, as DNA: TGTGCCAGCAGTTTAACCCTCCAAAAGCGGGAGGGCCTCTACTTC.

This clonotype was seen many times. The chain joins TRBV6-2 or TRBV6-3 to TRBJ1-1; possible D gene TRBD1, 5 bases. V lost 6 bases and J lost 5, with 19 bases in between. Germline loops: CDR1 MNHEY, CDR2 SVGEGT. CDR3 length: 15 amino acids. This chain's CDR3 is CASSRSTETATEAFF. CDR3 sequence (DNA): TGTGCCAGCAGCAGATCGACAGAAACTGCGACTGAAGCTTTCTTT.

This clonotype occurred many times. Written as DNA, the CDR3 is TGTGCCAGCAGCGTGGGGCAGTACAGAGGCAATGAGCAGTTCTTC. Translation: CASSVGQYRGNEQFF. The chain uses TRBV5-6 and TRBJ2-1; weak D call: TRBD1 (5 bases). There are 15 residues in the CDR3. Looked up from germline, CDR1 is SGHDT and CDR2 is YYEEEE. Trimming took 4 bases from V and 6 from J, leaving 17 bases between them.

This clonotype has a count of ten or more. The chain links TRBV7-9 to TRBJ2-7, with D hard to call. The CDR3 has 15 residues. Germline lookup yields CDR1 SEHNR and CDR2 FQNEAQ (reference sequence). V gave up 0 bases and J gave up 2 bases, with 11 bases separating them. CDR3 in amino acids: CASSLAGAATYEQYF. As DNA, the CDR3 is TGTGCCAGCAGCTTAGCTGGCGCAGCAACCTACGAGCAGTACTTC.